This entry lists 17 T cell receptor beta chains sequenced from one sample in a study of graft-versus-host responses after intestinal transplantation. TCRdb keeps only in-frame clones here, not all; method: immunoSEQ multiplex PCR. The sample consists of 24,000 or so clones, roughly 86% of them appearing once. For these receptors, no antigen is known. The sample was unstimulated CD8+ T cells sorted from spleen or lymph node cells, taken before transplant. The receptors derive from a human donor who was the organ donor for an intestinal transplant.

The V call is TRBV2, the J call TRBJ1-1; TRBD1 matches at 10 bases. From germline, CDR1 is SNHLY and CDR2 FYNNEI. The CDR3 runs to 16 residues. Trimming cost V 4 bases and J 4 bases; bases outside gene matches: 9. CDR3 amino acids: CASSASTGGSATEAFF. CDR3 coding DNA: TGTGCCAGCAGTGCTTCGACAGGGGGCTCGGCCACTGAAGCTTTCTTT.

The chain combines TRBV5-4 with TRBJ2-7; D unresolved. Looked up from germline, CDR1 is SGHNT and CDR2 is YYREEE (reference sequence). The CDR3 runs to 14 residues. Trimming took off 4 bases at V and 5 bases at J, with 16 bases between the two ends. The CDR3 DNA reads TGTGCCAGCAGCGTGGGCGAGGCGACGGACGAGCAGTACTTC. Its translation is CASSVGEATDEQYF.

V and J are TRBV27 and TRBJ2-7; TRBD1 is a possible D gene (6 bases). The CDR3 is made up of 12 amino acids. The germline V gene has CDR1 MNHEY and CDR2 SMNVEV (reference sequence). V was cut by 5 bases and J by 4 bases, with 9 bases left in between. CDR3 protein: CASSTRGYEQYF. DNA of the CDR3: TGTGCCAGCAGTACCAGGGGTTACGAGCAGTACTTC.

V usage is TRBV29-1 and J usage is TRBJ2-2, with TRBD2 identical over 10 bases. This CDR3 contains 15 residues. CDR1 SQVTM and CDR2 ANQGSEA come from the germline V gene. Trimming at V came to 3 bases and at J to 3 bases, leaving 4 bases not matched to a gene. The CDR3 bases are TGCAGCGTTGACCTAGCGGGAGACGACACCGGGGAGCTGTTTTTT. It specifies CSVDLAGDDTGELFF.

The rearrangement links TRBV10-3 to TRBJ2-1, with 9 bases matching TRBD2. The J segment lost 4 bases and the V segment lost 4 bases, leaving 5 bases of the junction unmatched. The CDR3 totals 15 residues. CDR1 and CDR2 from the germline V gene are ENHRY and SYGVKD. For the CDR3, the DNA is TGTGCCATCAGTGTCAAGCGGGGGGTTTACAATGAGCAGTTCTTC. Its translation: CAISVKRGVYNEQFF.

The CDR3 sequence: CAWSVLGGRGSYEQYF. CDR3 sequence (DNA): TGTGCCTGGAGTGTACTTGGGGGCCGTGGCTCCTACGAGCAGTACTTC. This chain links TRBV30 with TRBJ2-7; tentative D call: TRBD1 (6 bases). The CDR3 has 16 amino acids. V was clipped by 0 bases and J by 0 bases, with 15 bases between them. Germline V lookup: CDR1 GTSNPN, CDR2 SVGIG (reference sequence).

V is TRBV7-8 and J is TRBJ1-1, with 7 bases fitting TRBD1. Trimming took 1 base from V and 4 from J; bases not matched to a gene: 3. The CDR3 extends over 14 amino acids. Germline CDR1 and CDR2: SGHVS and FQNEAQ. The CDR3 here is CASSLGQGPTEAFF. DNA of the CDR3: TGTGCCAGCAGCTTAGGACAGGGACCCACTGAAGCTTTCTTT.

CDR3: CASSLFSPQGLYNEQFF. DNA of the CDR3: TGTGCCAGCAGTTTATTTTCGCCACAGGGACTCTACAATGAGCAGTTCTTC. The chain couples TRBV27 to TRBJ2-1; TRBD1 or TRBD2 may be the D gene (6 bases each). The germline CDR1 and CDR2 sequences are MNHEY and SMNVEV (reference sequence). V was cut by 1 base and J by 3 bases, with 16 bases left in between. The CDR3 runs 17 residues.

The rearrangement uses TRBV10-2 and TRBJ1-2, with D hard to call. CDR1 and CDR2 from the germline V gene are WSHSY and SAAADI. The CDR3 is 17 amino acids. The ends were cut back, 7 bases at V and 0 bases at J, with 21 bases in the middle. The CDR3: CASTGPGRSRANYGYTF. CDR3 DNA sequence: TGCGCCAGCACTGGGCCGGGCAGGTCTAGGGCTAACTATGGCTACACCTTC.

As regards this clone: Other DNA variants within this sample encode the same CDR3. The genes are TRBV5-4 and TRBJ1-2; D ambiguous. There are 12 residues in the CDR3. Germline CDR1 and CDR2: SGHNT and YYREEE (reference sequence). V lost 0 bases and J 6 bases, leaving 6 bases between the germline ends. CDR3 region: CASSLVQHGYTF. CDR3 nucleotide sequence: TGTGCCAGCAGCTTGGTACAGCATGGCTACACCTTC.

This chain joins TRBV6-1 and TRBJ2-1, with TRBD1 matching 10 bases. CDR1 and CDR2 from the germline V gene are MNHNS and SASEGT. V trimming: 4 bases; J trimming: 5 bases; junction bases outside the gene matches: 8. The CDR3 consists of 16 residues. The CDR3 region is CASSVPGTGVNNEQFF. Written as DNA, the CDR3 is TGTGCCAGCAGTGTCCCCGGGACAGGGGTGAACAATGAGCAGTTCTTC.

DNA for the CDR3: TGTGCCAGTAGTAGCCGGGACCGCCGTAACCCTGAAGCTTTCTTT. It translates to CASSSRDRRNPEAFF. The chain joins TRBV19 to TRBJ1-1; a possible D gene is TRBD1 (5 bases). Germline CDR1 and CDR2: LNHDA and SQIVND (reference sequence). The V gene lost 4 bases and the J gene lost 6 bases, with 18 bases spanning the gap. The CDR3 has 15 amino acids.

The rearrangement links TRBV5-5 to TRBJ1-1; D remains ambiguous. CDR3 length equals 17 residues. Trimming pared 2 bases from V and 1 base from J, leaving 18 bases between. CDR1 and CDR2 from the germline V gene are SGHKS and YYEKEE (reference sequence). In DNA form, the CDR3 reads TGTGCCAGCAGCTTCCGACACGCACCACAAACGAACACTGAAGCTTTCTTT. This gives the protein CASSFRHAPQTNTEAFF.

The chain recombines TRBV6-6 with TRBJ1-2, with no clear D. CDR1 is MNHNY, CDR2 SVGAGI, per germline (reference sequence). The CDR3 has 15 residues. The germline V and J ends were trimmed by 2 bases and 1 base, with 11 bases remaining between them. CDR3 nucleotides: TGTGCCAGCAGTTACCTTGTGGCCAGTAACTATGGCTACACCTTC. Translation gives CASSYLVASNYGYTF.

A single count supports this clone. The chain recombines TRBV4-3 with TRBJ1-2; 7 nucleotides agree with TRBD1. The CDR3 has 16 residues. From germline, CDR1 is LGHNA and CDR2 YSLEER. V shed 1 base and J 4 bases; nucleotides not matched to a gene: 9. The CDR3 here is CASSQGLRDSLYGYTF. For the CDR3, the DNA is TGCGCCAGCAGCCAAGGCCTCAGGGACAGCCTCTATGGCTACACCTTC.

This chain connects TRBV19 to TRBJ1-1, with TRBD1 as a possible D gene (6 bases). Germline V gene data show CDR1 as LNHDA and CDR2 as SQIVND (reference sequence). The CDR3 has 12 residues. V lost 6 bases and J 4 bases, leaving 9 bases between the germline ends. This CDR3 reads CASRRGSTEAFF. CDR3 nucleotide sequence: TGTGCCAGTAGAAGGGGGAGCACTGAAGCTTTCTTT.

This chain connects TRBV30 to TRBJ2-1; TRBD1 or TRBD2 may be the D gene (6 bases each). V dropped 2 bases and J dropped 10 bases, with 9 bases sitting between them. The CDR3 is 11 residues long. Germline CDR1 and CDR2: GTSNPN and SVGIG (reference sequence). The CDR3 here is CAWSTGAEQFF. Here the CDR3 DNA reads TGTGCCTGGAGTACGGGGGCCGAGCAGTTCTTC.